The source of this TCR beta chain is a study of blood T cell repertoires in COVID-19. Overall study: The United States, Italy and Spain supplied acute and convalescent COVID-19 samples. From T cells, B-cell-depleted T cells, or PBMCs came the material, which was cDNA or gDNA.

Source study methods: Quantification of nucleated cells was approximated via reference gene primer amplification. The protocol was immunoSEQ multiplex PCR, while the TCRdb copy is restricted to in-frame clones and leaves out a portion. V and J calls and clone size are as listed in that table; D and trimming were resolved from the DNA. This repertoire shows about 300,000 clones, 90% to 95% found once; its top ten account for 2% to 2.5%. Germline V lookup: CDR1 LGHNA, CDR2 YNFKEQ. The CDR3 loop spans 14 amino acids. V lost 9 bases, J lost 6 bases, and 8 bases stayed unmatched. While infection was still active, Seattle patients were enrolled and then followed longitudinally.

The sequenced sample consisted of peripheral blood. This clonotype was obtained from a woman between 25 and 40 years old with COVID-19, enrolled during active disease. The chain joins TRBV4-2 to TRBJ2-2; 9 positions match TRBD2. CDR3: CASLGGGAPGELFF. CDR3 bases: TGTGCCAGTCTTGGCGGGGGGGCCCCCGGGGAGCTGTTTTTT.